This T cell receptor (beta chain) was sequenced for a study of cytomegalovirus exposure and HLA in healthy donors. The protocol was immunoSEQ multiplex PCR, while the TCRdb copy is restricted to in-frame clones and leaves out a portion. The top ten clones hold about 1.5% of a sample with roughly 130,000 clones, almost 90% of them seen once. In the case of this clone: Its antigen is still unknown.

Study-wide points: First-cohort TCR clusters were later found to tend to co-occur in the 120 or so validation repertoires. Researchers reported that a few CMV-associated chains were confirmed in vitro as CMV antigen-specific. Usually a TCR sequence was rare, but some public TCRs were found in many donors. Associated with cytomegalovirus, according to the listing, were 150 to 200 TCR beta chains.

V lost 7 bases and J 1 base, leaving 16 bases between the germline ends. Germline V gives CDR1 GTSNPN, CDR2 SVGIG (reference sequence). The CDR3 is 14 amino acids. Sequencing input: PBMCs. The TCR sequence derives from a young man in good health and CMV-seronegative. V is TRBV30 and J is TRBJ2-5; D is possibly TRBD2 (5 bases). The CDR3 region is CAYFEGSAQETQYF. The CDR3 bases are TGTGCCTACTTTGAGGGCAGCGCCCAAGAGACCCAGTACTTC.